Below, one T cell receptor beta chain is given with its context. What it recognizes is unknown. This CDR3 has 13 amino acids. Trimming cost V 7 bases and J 0 bases; bases outside gene matches: 2. Germline assignment: CDR1 LNHDA and CDR2 SQIVND (reference sequence). TCRdb's table, derived via immunoSEQ multiplex PCR, lists solely in-frame clones and lacks some. The table has some 25,000 clones, about 80% seen once. The data belong to a study of OX40 agonist ivuxolimab in advanced cancers. Across the whole study: A partial response was reached by three patients: one with hepatocellular carcinoma and two with cutaneous melanoma.

Whole-study findings and limits: Near-lowest levels of clonal expansion characterized partial responders at 0.1-3.0 mg/kg.

Exclusion applied to patients with autoimmune disease history or systemic immunosuppression. This chain uses TRBV19 with TRBJ1-1; 7 bases map to TRBD1. The source is an adult with an advanced solid tumor such as melanoma, head and neck, liver or kidney cancer. The sequencing used CD4+ or CD8+ T cells sorted from blood, collected in a trial of the OX40 agonist ivuxolimab. The DNA of the CDR3 is TGTGCCAGTATGGACAGGCTGAACACTGAAGCTTTCTTT. This sequence encodes CASMDRLNTEAFF.